A single sample is the source of the 21 T cell receptor beta chains below, sequenced in a study of cytomegalovirus exposure and HLA in healthy donors. Primers: 60 Vbeta forward and 13 Jbeta reverse. Assay used: immunoSEQ multiplex PCR; TCRdb lists only in-frame clones, some missing. Of under 55,000 clones listed, around three quarters are singletons. Sequencing was performed on PBMCs. The receptors derive from a man under 40 in good health and CMV-seropositive.

This chain joins TRBV30 and TRBJ1-2; 7 bases fit TRBD1. In germline, CDR1 is GTSNPN, CDR2 SVGIG (reference sequence). Trimming removed 3 bases from V and 10 bases from J; junction bases left unmatched: 14. This CDR3 spans 14 amino acids. CDR3 in DNA: TGTGCCTGGAGGGGCGACAGGGAGGCCAGGTCCTACACCTTC. Translated, it gives CAWRGDREARSYTF.

V is TRBV5-1 and J is TRBJ1-1; D unresolved. V lost 3 bases and J lost 1, with 10 bases in between. The CDR3 consists of 14 residues. Germline-derived CDR1 and CDR2 are SGHRS and YFSETQ. Here the CDR3 reads CASSSQSENTEAFF. CDR3 DNA: TGCGCCAGCAGCTCCCAATCAGAGAACACTGAAGCTTTCTTT.

The chain combines TRBV7-9 with TRBJ2-3; D might be TRBD2 (6 bases). The CDR3 length is 15 residues. V lost 7 bases to trimming and J lost 3 bases, with 17 bases between them. Germline CDR1 reads SEHNR; CDR2 reads FQNEAQ (reference sequence). CDR3 protein: CASIKVAGGTDTQYF. DNA of the CDR3: TGTGCCAGCATCAAGGTGGCAGGAGGGACAGATACGCAGTATTTT.

This sequence joins TRBV6-1 and TRBJ2-5; possible D gene TRBD2, 6 bases. CDR3 length equals 14 residues. Looked up from germline, CDR1 is MNHNS and CDR2 is SASEGT. V gave up 4 bases and J gave up 4 bases, with 13 bases separating them. In nucleotides, the CDR3 is TGTGCCAGCAGTGCTTGGGAGGTCGGAGAGACCCAGTACTTC. This encodes CASSAWEVGETQYF.

This chain links TRBV4-1 with TRBJ1-4; tentative D call: TRBD1 (5 bases). The CDR3 contains 15 residues. V gave up 4 bases and J gave up 6 bases, with 15 bases separating them. Germline values: CDR1 MGHRA, CDR2 YSYEKL. DNA for the CDR3: TGCGCCAGCAGCCTACGTGACGGGGGGGATGAAAAACTGTTTTTT. As protein: CASSLRDGGDEKLFF.

The V gene is TRBV6-1, the J gene TRBJ2-5, with 8 nucleotides matching TRBD2. The ends lost 3 bases at V and 1 base at J; junction bases unmatched: 4. This CDR3 comprises 15 residues. CDR1 MNHNS and CDR2 SASEGT come from the germline V gene. CDR3: CASSDPGTSQETQYF. For the CDR3, the DNA is TGTGCCAGCAGTGACCCCGGGACTAGCCAAGAGACCCAGTACTTC.

The chain employs TRBV27 and TRBJ2-7, with 8 bases aligning to TRBD1. The CDR3 contains 15 residues. Germline CDR1 MNHEY, CDR2 SMNVEV (reference sequence). V dropped 3 bases and J dropped 3; count of bases not matched to a gene: 7. CDR3 nucleotide sequence: TGTGCCAGCAGTTTCAGGGGGCAGGGGGACTACGAGCAGTACTTC. Translated: CASSFRGQGDYEQYF.

The V call is TRBV28, the J call TRBJ1-2, with 7 bases aligning to TRBD1. The V segment lost 4 bases and the J segment 8 bases; nucleotides outside the gene matches: 10. CDR3 size: 14 residues. The germline CDR1 and CDR2 sequences are MDHEN and SYDVKM. The CDR3 bases are TGTGCCAGCAGTTCGGCAGGGGGAATATGGGGCTACACCTTC. This codes for CASSSAGGIWGYTF.

This chain connects TRBV2 to TRBJ2-1; 11 bases are shared with TRBD2. The CDR3 loop spans 14 amino acids. CDR1 is SNHLY and CDR2 is FYNNEI in the germline V gene. CDR3 sequence: CATSGGRSYNEQFF. DNA of the CDR3: TGTGCTACTAGCGGGGGTCGGTCCTACAATGAGCAGTTCTTC.

This clone was recorded once. The chain combines TRBV13 with TRBJ2-6; D is uncertain. CDR3 length: 14 amino acids. CDR1 and CDR2 (germline): PRHDT, FYEKMQ (reference sequence). With 4 bases removed from V and 5 bases from J, the gap between germline ends came to 9 bases. The CDR3 reads CASSSPFWANVLTF. Written as DNA, the CDR3 is TGTGCCAGCAGCTCCCCCTTTTGGGCCAACGTCCTGACTTTC.

J is TRBJ2-3 and V is TRBV6-5; the D gene is possibly TRBD2 (5 bases). The CDR3 totals 13 residues. Deletions cut 6 bases from V and 1 base from J, with 8 bases between. The germline V gene has CDR1 MNHEY and CDR2 SVGAGI. Written as DNA, the CDR3 is TGTGCCAGCAGCCTAGCCCGCACAGATACGCAGTATTTT. It encodes CASSLARTDTQYF.

V usage is TRBV5-6 and J usage is TRBJ1-1; D remains ambiguous. From germline, CDR1 is SGHDT and CDR2 YYEEEE. The germline V and J ends were trimmed by 3 bases and 0 bases, with 12 bases remaining between them. The CDR3 totals 15 residues. The CDR3 sequence is CASSYLWPMNTEAFF. CDR3 nucleotides: TGTGCCAGCAGCTACCTCTGGCCCATGAACACTGAAGCTTTCTTT.

This clone was recorded once. The chain employs TRBV7-9 and TRBJ1-1, with 8 bases identical to TRBD1. The ends lost 3 bases at V and 3 bases at J; junction bases unmatched: 9. The germline V gene encodes CDR1 SEHNR and CDR2 FQNEAQ (reference sequence). The CDR3 loop spans 16 amino acids. The CDR3 DNA follows: TGTGCCAGCAGCTTCCCGGACAGGGCGGTCGACACTGAAGCTTTCTTT. This translates into CASSFPDRAVDTEAFF.

This chain uses TRBV5-1 with TRBJ2-5; D possibly corresponds to TRBD1 (6 bases). CDR1 is SGHRS, CDR2 YFSETQ, per germline. Trimming left V 2 bases short and J 3 bases short, with 8 bases between. CDR3 length equals 13 residues. The CDR3 is CASSLQGEETQYF. DNA for the CDR3: TGCGCCAGCAGCTTACAGGGCGAAGAGACCCAGTACTTC.

With respect to this clone: Germline is not matched at one junction end, which may reflect a read error. J is TRBJ2-1 and V is TRBV7-9; a possible D gene is TRBD2 (6 bases). Germline loops: CDR1 SEHNR, CDR2 FQNEAQ (reference sequence). This CDR3 is built from 14 residues. Here the CDR3 reads CASCLGGRENEQFF. CDR3 nucleotides: TGTGCCAGCTGCTTGGGGGGAAGAGAGAATGAGCAGTTCTTC.

The rearrangement joins TRBV9 to TRBJ2-1; a possible D gene is TRBD2 (6 bases). The V and J ends lost 0 bases and 3 bases respectively, with 7 bases between them. There are 14 residues in the CDR3. CDR1 SGDLS and CDR2 YYNGEE come from the germline V gene. The CDR3 coding sequence is TGTGCCAGCAGCGTAGGCGGGGACTACAATGAGCAGTTCTTC. It is translated as CASSVGGDYNEQFF.

V is TRBV29-1 and J is TRBJ2-7, with 7 bases identical to TRBD1. The CDR3 is 12 residues long. Per germline, CDR1 SQVTM and CDR2 ANQGSEA. Trimming took 7 bases from V and 3 from J; bases not matched to a gene: 6. The CDR3 bases are TGCAGCGCACGACAGGGAAACTACGAGCAGTACTTC. Protein product: CSARQGNYEQYF.

The rearrangement joins TRBV29-1 to TRBJ2-7; the D gene is possibly TRBD1 (5 bases). CDR1 and CDR2 (germline): SQVTM, ANQGSEA. CDR3 length equals 11 residues. V lost 4 bases, J lost 5 bases, and 9 bases lay in between. CDR3 coding DNA: TGCAGCGTTGGGGGCAGGGACGAGCAGTACTTC. Translation: CSVGGRDEQYF.

CDR3 DNA: TGCGCCAGCAGCTTCGGGGGAGGACGGCGGCAAGAGACCCAGTACTTC. Residues: CASSFGGGRRQETQYF. The V and J genes are TRBV5-1 and TRBJ2-5, with D tentatively TRBD2 (6 bases). The V gene lost 2 bases and the J gene lost 2 bases, with 16 bases spanning the gap. Germline values: CDR1 SGHRS, CDR2 YFSETQ. The CDR3 covers 16 residues.

The rearrangement joins TRBV20-1 to TRBJ2-7, with TRBD1 matching 7 bases. V gave up 4 bases and J gave up 6 bases; unmatched junction bases: 3. The CDR3 has 11 residues. Germline CDR1 DFQATT, CDR2 SNEGSKA (reference sequence). The CDR3 loop reads CSAKGQREQYF. In DNA, the CDR3 is TGCAGTGCTAAGGGACAGCGCGAGCAGTACTTC.

On this clone itself: Additional DNA sequences in this sample encode the identical CDR3. The rearrangement links TRBV6-5 to TRBJ1-3; no reliable D call. Germline V gene lookup returns CDR1 MNHEY and CDR2 SVGAGI. The CDR3 covers 14 residues. V lost 5 bases and J 1 base, leaving 9 bases between the germline ends. CDR3 DNA sequence: TGTGCCAGCAGTGATGGTGCGTCTGGAAACACCATATATTTT. This gives the protein CASSDGASGNTIYF.